The 25 T cell receptor beta chains in this list originate from one sample, sequenced in a study of T cell responses to AZD1222 COVID-19 vaccine. Generated by immunoSEQ multiplex PCR, the TCRdb table keeps only in-frame clones and is missing some. Of more than 250,000 clones in the sample, 85% to 95% are singletons; the top ten hold approximately 0.52%. This sample comprised peripheral blood, obtained on day 0 of AZD1222 vaccination. The receptors here all came from an adult in good health.

This clone was seen a single time. The chain has TRBV6-6 and TRBJ1-3; 10 nucleotides match TRBD1. The junction had 2 bases not matched to a gene; V was cut back by 10 bases and J by 2 bases. There are 13 residues in the CDR3. The germline gives CDR1 MNHNY, CDR2 SVGAGI (reference sequence). This CDR3 is CAIGTGAGNTIYF. In nucleotides, the CDR3 is TGTGCCATCGGGACAGGGGCTGGAAACACCATATATTTT.

In DNA, the CDR3 is TGTGCCAGCAGCGTCGGGACTAGCGTGACCTACGAGCAGTACTTC. Translated, it gives CASSVGTSVTYEQYF. The chain combines TRBV9 with TRBJ2-7; TRBD2 agrees at 10 bases. The CDR3 length is 15 residues. The germline gives CDR1 SGDLS, CDR2 YYNGEE. V lost 2 bases to trimming and J lost 2 bases; unmatched junction nucleotides: 4.

The chain joins TRBV6-5 to TRBJ1-5, with no clear D. There are 14 residues in the CDR3. Germline loops: CDR1 MNHEY, CDR2 SVGAGI. V was pared by 1 base and J by 3 bases, with 7 bases between. In nucleotides, the CDR3 is TGTGCCAGCAGTTACTTAGGGTTCAATCAGCCCCAGCATTTT. Residues: CASSYLGFNQPQHF.

The chain couples TRBV28 to TRBJ1-2, with 8 positions matching TRBD1. The junction had 8 bases not matched to a gene; V was cut back by 6 bases and J by 5 bases. Germline loops: CDR1 MDHEN, CDR2 SYDVKM. This CDR3 is built from 14 residues. As DNA, the CDR3 is TGTGCCAGCAGCCAGACAGGGGAGAGATATGGCTACACCTTC. This sequence encodes CASSQTGERYGYTF.

This chain joins TRBV5-1 and TRBJ1-5; D gene ambiguous. CDR1 is SGHRS and CDR2 is YFSETQ in the germline V gene. CDR3 size: 11 residues. V lost 8 bases, J lost 4 bases, and 7 bases lay in between. The chain's CDR3 is CASTSNQPQHF. Written as DNA, the CDR3 is TGCGCCAGTACCTCGAATCAGCCCCAGCATTTT.

The chain joins TRBV27 to TRBJ2-5; 9 bases are a match to TRBD1. The CDR3 has 13 residues. V shed 6 bases, J shed 3 bases, and the junction held 2 bases outside the gene matches. Germline CDR1 and CDR2: MNHEY and SMNVEV (reference sequence). In DNA, the CDR3 is TGTGCCAGCAGGCGACAGGGGGAAGAGACCCAGTACTTC. Amino acid sequence: CASRRQGEETQYF.

The sample holds one count of this clone. V and J are TRBV19 and TRBJ2-1; D possibly matches TRBD1 or TRBD2 (5 bases each). The CDR3 contains 14 residues. Germline lookup yields CDR1 LNHDA and CDR2 SQIVND (reference sequence). The V end lost 7 bases, the J end lost 9 bases, and 19 bases lay between the germline ends. The CDR3 sequence is CASNRKGWRSEQFF. The CDR3 DNA is TGTGCCAGTAACAGGAAGGGGTGGAGGAGTGAGCAGTTCTTC.

V usage is TRBV28 and J usage is TRBJ2-7; D is unclear. The germline gives CDR1 MDHEN, CDR2 SYDVKM. The germline V and J ends were trimmed by 6 bases and 4 bases, with 19 bases remaining between them. This CDR3 spans 15 amino acids. In nucleotides, the CDR3 is TGTGCCAGCAGCGGACCCATGGGCCGCGCTTACGAGCAGTACTTC. It codes for CASSGPMGRAYEQYF.

The rearrangement links TRBV6-2 or TRBV6-3 to TRBJ1-3; D is undetermined. With 2 bases removed from V and 0 bases from J, the gap between germline ends came to 11 bases. The germline V gene encodes CDR1 MNHEY and CDR2 SVGEGT. The CDR3 loop spans 16 amino acids. The chain's CDR3 is CASSYGVLNSGNTIYF. As DNA, the CDR3 is TGTGCCAGCAGTTACGGGGTCCTGAACTCTGGAAACACCATATATTTT.

V usage is TRBV12-3 or TRBV12-4 and J usage is TRBJ2-7; 11 nucleotides align to TRBD1. The J segment lost 5 bases and the V segment lost 6 bases, leaving 3 bases of the junction unmatched. This CDR3 has 13 residues. The CDR3 sequence is CASRGTGGHEQYF. CDR3 in DNA: TGTGCCAGCAGGGGGACAGGGGGGCACGAGCAGTACTTC.

The V and J genes are TRBV27 and TRBJ2-3; no reliable D call. Germline V gene data show CDR1 as MNHEY and CDR2 as SMNVEV (reference sequence). V shed 1 base and J shed 6 bases, with 8 bases lying between them. There are 13 residues in the CDR3. This CDR3 reads CASSLFFGDTQYF. DNA for the CDR3: TGTGCCAGCAGTTTATTTTTTGGTGATACGCAGTATTTT.

The genes are TRBV20-1 and TRBJ2-7, with D unresolved. Trimming stripped 6 bases from V and 3 bases from J, with 9 bases between. Germline V CDR1 and CDR2: DFQATT, SNEGSKA (reference sequence). CDR3 length equals 11 residues. The CDR3 DNA sequence: TGCAGTGCCTTCGTCCACTACGAGCAGTACTTC. Its protein is CSAFVHYEQYF.

J is TRBJ2-7 and V is TRBV10-2; D unresolved. CDR1 is WSHSY, CDR2 SAAADI, per germline. The CDR3 is 13 amino acids. With 1 base removed from V and 1 base from J, the gap between germline ends came to 5 bases. The CDR3 nucleotides read TGCGCCAGCAGTGAGTTTCGTTCCTACGAGCAGTACTTC. It is translated as CASSEFRSYEQYF.

The chain has TRBV19 and TRBJ1-1, with a possible D match to TRBD1 (6 bases). The CDR3 runs to 14 residues. The ends were cut back, 4 bases at V and 4 bases at J, with 13 bases in the middle. Germline CDR1 and CDR2: LNHDA and SQIVND (reference sequence). The CDR3 DNA follows: TGTGCCAGTAGTAAAACAGGGTACACCACTGAAGCTTTCTTT. It is translated as CASSKTGYTTEAFF.

CDR3 in amino acids: CASSVLAGGQETQYF. In DNA form, the CDR3 reads TGTGCCAGCAGTGTGCTAGCGGGGGGGCAAGAGACCCAGTACTTC. The chain employs TRBV25-1 and TRBJ2-5, with 12 bases lining up with TRBD2. In germline, CDR1 is MGHDK, CDR2 SYGVNS. CDR3 size: 15 residues. The V segment lost 4 bases and the J segment 2 bases; nucleotides outside the gene matches: 2.

The CDR3 spells CASSSGQGRHEQFF. DNA for the CDR3: TGCGCCAGCAGTTCCGGACAGGGGAGGCATGAGCAGTTCTTC. The chain employs TRBV4-1 and TRBJ2-1, with 9 bases identical to TRBD1. Germline values: CDR1 MGHRA, CDR2 YSYEKL. The CDR3 extends over 14 amino acids. The J segment lost 8 bases and the V segment lost 6 bases, leaving 8 bases of the junction unmatched.

The chain employs TRBV6-4 and TRBJ2-2; TRBD1 aligns across 8 bases. This CDR3 is built from 17 residues. V gave up 0 bases and J gave up 7 bases; unmatched junction bases: 10. From germline, CDR1 is MRHNA and CDR2 SNTAGT. CDR3 region: CASSDSVRGPLGGELFF. The CDR3 DNA reads as TGTGCCAGCAGTGACTCAGTCAGGGGGCCCCTGGGCGGGGAGCTGTTTTTT.

This chain links TRBV5-1 with TRBJ1-1; D unresolved. This CDR3 contains 13 residues. Germline CDR1 and CDR2: SGHRS and YFSETQ. V lost 2 bases to trimming and J lost 1 base, with 6 bases between them. The CDR3 sequence is CASSFESNTEAFF. In nucleotides, the CDR3 is TGCGCCAGCAGCTTTGAATCGAACACTGAAGCTTTCTTT.

This chain connects TRBV29-1 to TRBJ2-2, with D tentatively TRBD1 (6 bases). CDR1 and CDR2 (germline): SQVTM, ANQGSEA. CDR3 length equals 13 residues. Trimming cost V 7 bases and J 2 bases, with 11 bases left between them. CDR3 sequence reads: CSAGHLNTGELFF. CDR3 nucleotide sequence: TGCAGCGCGGGACATCTCAACACCGGGGAGCTGTTTTTT.

The chain links TRBV5-1 to TRBJ2-1, with 12 nucleotides matching TRBD2. CDR3 length: 15 amino acids. Trimming removed 4 bases from V and 8 bases from J; junction bases left unmatched: 7. Germline CDR1 is SGHRS and CDR2 is YFSETQ. CDR3 coding DNA: TGCGCCAGCAGCCGACTAGCGGGGGCTTCGGATGAGCAGTTCTTC. It codes for CASSRLAGASDEQFF.

CDR3 sequence: CASSNLDRVLGYTF. The CDR3 nucleotides are TGTGCCAGCAGCAACCTCGACAGAGTTTTGGGCTACACCTTC. This rearrangement joins TRBV21-1 to TRBJ1-2; the DNA was not compared with TRBD1, the D call given in the table. TRBV21-1 constitutes a pseudogene. This CDR3 is 14 amino acids long.

The chain uses TRBV4-1 and TRBJ2-7; the match to TRBD2 covers 8 bases. After removal of 3 bases from V and 0 bases from J, the junction contained 7 bases not matched to a gene. The V gene's germline CDR1 is MGHRA and CDR2 YSYEKL. This CDR3 region has 16 residues. Written as DNA, the CDR3 is TGCGCCAGCAGCCAGGGGCAGCGGGGGCCCTCCTACGAGCAGTACTTC. Its translation is CASSQGQRGPSYEQYF.

This sequence joins TRBV5-4 and TRBJ1-5, with D perhaps TRBD1 (5 bases). CDR3 size: 17 residues. Germline-derived CDR1 and CDR2 are SGHNT and YYREEE (reference sequence). V was pared by 0 bases and J by 3 bases, with 16 bases between. The CDR3 protein is CASSLVAGIEDNQPQHF. CDR3 nucleotides: TGTGCCAGCAGCTTGGTAGCAGGGATTGAGGACAATCAGCCCCAGCATTTT.

This rearrangement joins TRBV5-1 to TRBJ2-1, with D perhaps matching TRBD1 or TRBD2 (5 bases each). V was trimmed by 3 bases and J by 5 bases, leaving 12 bases between them. The CDR3 is made up of 14 amino acids. Germline V CDR1 and CDR2: SGHRS, YFSETQ. For the CDR3, the DNA is TGCGCCAGCAGCTCTACCGGGACCCACAATGAGCAGTTCTTC. It yields the protein CASSSTGTHNEQFF.

This clone has only one observation. This chain joins TRBV5-4 and TRBJ2-5; a possible D gene is TRBD2 (7 bases). Germline loops: CDR1 SGHNT, CDR2 YYREEE (reference sequence). The CDR3 spans 15 residues. V was cut by 2 bases and J by 1 base, with 12 bases left in between. The CDR3 loop is CASSFGGGVQETQYF. The CDR3 DNA is TGTGCCAGCAGCTTCGGAGGGGGGGTCCAAGAGACCCAGTACTTC.